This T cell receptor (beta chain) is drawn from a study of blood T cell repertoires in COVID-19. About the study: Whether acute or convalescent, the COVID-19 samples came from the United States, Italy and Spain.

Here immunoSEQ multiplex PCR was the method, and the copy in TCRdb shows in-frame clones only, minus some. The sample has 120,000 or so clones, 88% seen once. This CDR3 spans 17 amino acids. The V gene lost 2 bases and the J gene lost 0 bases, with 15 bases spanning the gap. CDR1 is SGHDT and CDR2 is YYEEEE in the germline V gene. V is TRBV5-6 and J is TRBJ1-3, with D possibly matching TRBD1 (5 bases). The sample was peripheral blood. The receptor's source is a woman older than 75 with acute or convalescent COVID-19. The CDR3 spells CASSFAGQGFSGNTIYF. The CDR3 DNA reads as TGTGCCAGCAGCTTCGCGGGGCAGGGCTTCTCTGGAAACACCATATATTTT. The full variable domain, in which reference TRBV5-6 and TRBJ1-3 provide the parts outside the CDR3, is DAGVTQSPTHLIKTRGQQVTLRCSPKSGHDTVSWYQQALGQGPQFIFQYYEEEERQRGNFPDRFSGHQFPNYSSELNVNALLLGDSALYLCASSFAGQGFSGNTIYFGEGSWLTVV.